The text below deals with one TCR beta chain. Its antigen is not identified. The sample originates from a study of cytomegalovirus exposure and HLA in healthy donors. Overall study findings and caveats: TCR beta V- and J-gene trimming, according to a later analysis, was linked to a missense DCLRE1C variant.

Use of 60 Vbeta and 13 Jbeta primers characterized the PCR. The protocol was immunoSEQ multiplex PCR, while the TCRdb copy is restricted to in-frame clones and leaves out a portion. The sample holds about 130,000 clones; around 80% are singletons and the top ten take 0.95% to 1.5%. Material: PBMCs. This clonotype was obtained from a female donor in good health and CMV-seronegative.

CDR3 nucleotide sequence: TGCGCCAGCAGTGACTTCTCTGGAAACACCATATATTTT. As protein: CASSDFSGNTIYF. The chain couples TRBV10-1 to TRBJ1-3; D remains unclear. Germline CDR1 and CDR2: WNHNN and SYGVQD (reference sequence). Trimming cost V 3 bases and J 0 bases, with 3 bases left between them. The CDR3 covers 13 residues.